Each of the 22 T cell receptor beta chains below was sequenced from the same sample in a study of post-analysis software for immune sequencing data. Antigen specificity for these receptors is unknown. General study results and limits: About five TRBV segments (TRBV5-6, TRBV5-1 and TRBV20-1 among them) occurred more frequently in patients than in controls.

TCR beta cDNA libraries included unique molecular identifiers. TCRdb fed the PCR reads into MiXCR, producing one record per CDR3 protein. The sample yields hundreds of thousands of distinct CDR3 sequences, 25% to 30% seen once. The sample taken for sequencing was blood. These receptors came from a girl between 10 and 17 years old with multiple sclerosis.

This clonotype was seen repeatedly, ten times or more. The chain employs TRBV6-5 and TRBJ2-5; weak D call: TRBD2 (5 bases). The V gene's germline CDR1 is MNHEY and CDR2 SVGAGI. V dropped 2 bases and J dropped 10 bases, with 8 bases sitting between them. The length of the CDR3 is 11 residues. CDR3 DNA sequence: TGTGCCAGCAGTTACGGTCGGGGCCAGTACTTC. Protein sequence: CASSYGRGQYF.

The chain combines TRBV12-3 or TRBV12-4 with TRBJ2-5; D unclear. The CDR3 runs 13 residues. The germline V and J ends were trimmed by 2 bases and 2 bases, with 6 bases remaining between them. CDR3 sequence: CASSLWQQETQYF. DNA for the CDR3: TGTGCCAGCAGTTTATGGCAGCAAGAGACCCAGTACTTC.

V is TRBV6-6 and J is TRBJ2-5; a possible D gene is TRBD1 (7 bases). V lost 6 bases and J 5 bases, leaving 16 bases between the germline ends. Germline V lookup: CDR1 MNHNY, CDR2 SVGAGI (reference sequence). The CDR3 has 14 residues. For the CDR3, the DNA is TGTGCCAGCAGGATTCTCAGGGGGAGGGAGACCCAGTACTTC. It translates to CASRILRGRETQYF.

The J gene is TRBJ2-7, the V gene TRBV12-3 or TRBV12-4; D perhaps matches TRBD2 (6 bases). The DNA end lines up better with TRBJ2-5; the J call may be wrong. CDR3 length equals 18 residues. CDR3 residues: CASSPPGRGTTGRGTQYF. CDR3 nucleotide sequence: TGTGCCAGCAGTCCCCCCGGGCGGGGAACAACCGGGCGAGGGACCCAGTACTTC.

J is TRBJ2-5 and V is TRBV9; 9 positions match TRBD1. Germline values: CDR1 SGDLS, CDR2 YYNGEE. J was trimmed by 1 base and V by 2 bases; bases with no gene match: 9. The length of the CDR3 is 17 residues. CDR3 in DNA: TGTGCCAGCAGCGTCGGACAGGGGTGGAGTGGCCAAGAGACCCAGTACTTC. It specifies CASSVGQGWSGQETQYF.

The sample holds many counts of this clonotype. This rearrangement joins TRBV27 to TRBJ2-4; D possibly matches TRBD1 or TRBD2 (5 bases each). Trimming removed 10 bases at V and 2 bases at J, with 12 bases between. CDR1 and CDR2 (germline): MNHEY, SMNVEV (reference sequence). The CDR3 has 13 amino acids. The CDR3 DNA sequence: TGTGCCACTGGAGGACACCCCAAAAACATTCAGTACTTC. Protein sequence: CATGGHPKNIQYF.

The chain employs TRBV20-1 and TRBJ2-7; D gene unclear. The CDR3 sequence is 17 residues long. Per the germline V gene, CDR1 is DFQATT and CDR2 is SNEGSKA (reference sequence). Trimming shortened V by 0 bases and J by 7 bases, and 25 bases separated the two germline ends. The CDR3 sequence: CSARDSLGGFSYNEQYF. CDR3 bases: TGCAGTGCTAGAGATTCCCTAGGCGGCTTCTCCTACAATGAGCAGTACTTC.

This rearrangement joins TRBV9 to TRBJ2-1, with a possible D match to TRBD2 (6 bases). Germline V gene sequence: CDR1 SGDLS, CDR2 YYNGEE. The CDR3 consists of 17 residues. With 4 bases removed from V and 0 bases from J, the gap between germline ends came to 17 bases. CDR3 coding DNA: TGTGCCAGCAGCCACAGTAGGGACGGGAGCTCCTACAATGAGCAGTTCTTC. Translating it yields CASSHSRDGSSYNEQFF.

This clonotype was observed a handful of times. This chain links TRBV15 with TRBJ1-2; D perhaps matches TRBD1 (6 bases). Germline V CDR1 and CDR2: LNHNV, YYDKDF (reference sequence). This CDR3 is built from 15 residues. V lost 4 bases and J 7 bases, leaving 19 bases between the germline ends. CDR3 bases: TGTGCCACCAGCACTACGACAGGATCTAGGTTTGGCTACACCTTC. This codes for CATSTTTGSRFGYTF. The whole variable domain, remainder taken from reference TRBV15 and TRBJ1-2, is DAMVIQNPRYQVTQFGKPVTLSCSQTLNHNVMYWYQQKSSQAPKLLFHYYDKDFNNEADTPDNFQSRRPNTSFCFLDIRSPGLGDTAMYLCATSTTTGSRFGYTFGSGTRLTVV.

This clonotype occurred a few times. The CDR3 DNA follows: TGTGCCAGCAGCGTGACAGGGACTGAAGCTTTCTTT. Translating gives CASSVTGTEAFF. The gene calls are TRBV7-9 and TRBJ1-1; TRBD1 aligns across 7 bases. The CDR3 spans 12 residues. V trimming: 5 bases; J trimming: 5 bases; junction bases outside the gene matches: 2. Germline V gene data show CDR1 as SEHNR and CDR2 as FQNEAQ (reference sequence).

The chain links TRBV20-1 to TRBJ2-5, with D perhaps TRBD2 (6 bases). V dropped 5 bases and J dropped 5 bases, with 18 bases sitting between them. Germline CDR1 is DFQATT and CDR2 is SNEGSKA (reference sequence). The CDR3 spans 14 residues. The CDR3 region is CSARRGGIWETQYF. The CDR3 DNA follows: TGCAGTGCTCGGAGGGGCGGTATTTGGGAGACCCAGTACTTC.

This clonotype was found a few times. The V call is TRBV29-1, the J call TRBJ1-5, with unresolved D. Looked up from germline, CDR1 is SQVTM and CDR2 is ANQGSEA. V was cut by 7 bases and J by 4 bases, with 11 bases left in between. The CDR3 length is 12 residues. CDR3 amino acids: CSAAELNQPQHF. The CDR3 DNA sequence: TGCAGCGCTGCGGAGTTAAATCAGCCCCAGCATTTT.

V and J are TRBV10-3 and TRBJ2-3; D is uncertain. The V end lost 7 bases, the J end lost 0 bases, and 8 bases lay between the germline ends. From germline, CDR1 is ENHRY and CDR2 SYGVKD. This CDR3 has 13 residues. In nucleotides, the CDR3 is TGTGCCATCACGAGTAGGAGCACAGATACGCAGTATTTT. Its translation: CAITSRSTDTQYF.

This chain joins TRBV20-1 and TRBJ1-5; no clear D gene. CDR3 length: 15 residues. Germline V gene data show CDR1 as DFQATT and CDR2 as SNEGSKA (reference sequence). The V end lost 5 bases, the J end lost 1 base, and 15 bases lay between the germline ends. The CDR3 spells CSASLRGRSNQPQHF. The CDR3 nucleotides read TGCAGTGCTTCACTGAGAGGGAGGAGCAATCAGCCCCAGCATTTT.

A few counts support this clonotype. V and J are TRBV5-1 and TRBJ1-1; 7 bases are shared with TRBD1. V lost 3 bases to trimming and J lost 7 bases; unmatched junction nucleotides: 3. The V gene's germline CDR1 is SGHRS and CDR2 YFSETQ. This CDR3 comprises 12 residues. The CDR3, as DNA: TGCGCCAGCAGCTCGACAGGGTATGAAGCTTTCTTT. Its protein is CASSSTGYEAFF.

The chain employs TRBV12-3 or TRBV12-4 and TRBJ2-3; D perhaps matches TRBD1 (5 bases). The CDR3 has 17 amino acids. V was trimmed by 3 bases and J by 3 bases, leaving 19 bases between them. CDR3 amino acids: CASSFRQLSGGTDTQYF. The CDR3 DNA reads as TGTGCCAGCAGTTTCCGACAGTTATCGGGTGGGACAGATACGCAGTATTTT.

This clonotype was counted between two and nine times. The chain carries TRBV5-4 and TRBJ1-2, with 9 bases fitting TRBD1. The CDR3 covers 13 residues. Losses at the gene ends were 2 bases for V and 8 bases for J; bases not matched to a gene: 4. Per the germline V gene, CDR1 is SGHNT and CDR2 is YYREEE (reference sequence). CDR3 sequence: CASSFYRGQGYTF. For the CDR3, the DNA is TGTGCCAGCAGCTTCTACAGGGGGCAAGGCTACACCTTC.

The sample holds many counts of this clonotype. CDR3 DNA sequence: TGCAGCGTTGAAGTAGGGTTGGCAGATACGCAGTATTTT. Protein: CSVEVGLADTQYF. The gene calls are TRBV29-1 and TRBJ2-3, with D uncertain. The CDR3 runs to 13 residues. V was trimmed by 1 base and J by 4 bases, leaving 9 bases between them. Germline V gene sequence: CDR1 SQVTM, CDR2 ANQGSEA.

V is TRBV13 and J is TRBJ1-2; D is undetermined. This CDR3 spans 15 amino acids. The germline V gene has CDR1 PRHDT and CDR2 FYEKMQ (reference sequence). The V end was cut by 5 bases, the J end by 8 bases, with 21 bases between. The CDR3 is CASSAHSGPLWGYTF. Here the CDR3 DNA reads TGTGCCAGCAGCGCCCACAGCGGCCCTCTGTGGGGCTACACCTTC.

The chain employs TRBV20-1 and TRBJ2-5; D is unresolved. The CDR3 consists of 11 residues. V lost 2 bases, J lost 5 bases, and 6 bases lay in between. Germline CDR1 DFQATT, CDR2 SNEGSKA (reference sequence). The CDR3 DNA reads as TGCAGTGCTAGATTTGGTGAGACCCAGTACTTC. Translated: CSARFGETQYF.

The chain is built from TRBV29-1 and TRBJ2-7; tentative D call: TRBD2 (5 bases). The end of the DNA aligns better with TRBJ2-5, so the J call may be wrong. CDR3 length: 14 amino acids. Germline V CDR1 and CDR2: SQVTM, ANQGSEA. The DNA for the CDR3 is TGCAGCGTTGTCCTGGAGACTAAAGAAGAGACCCAGTACTTC. Translating gives CSVVLETKEETQYF.

Of note for this clonotype: A much larger clone is a single base away; this may be a read error. Written as DNA, the CDR3 is TGCAGCACTCAGAGGACAGGGGGCAACTACGAGCAGTACTTC. Translating gives CSTQRTGGNYEQYF. The genes are TRBV29-1 and TRBJ2-7, with TRBD1 matching 11 bases. The CDR3 extends over 14 amino acids. Germline values: CDR1 SQVTM, CDR2 ANQGSEA. Unmatched junction bases numbered 9, after V lost 8 bases and J lost 3 bases.